These T cell receptor beta chains were read from a single sample in a study of T cell repertoires in cytomegalovirus infection. Via MiXCR, TCRdb re-called the reads, giving one row per CDR3 protein. The sample holds 500,000 or so distinct CDR3 sequences; approximately 15% are singletons and the top ten take 20% to 30%. Sequenced sample: CD8+ T cells from PBMCs. The receptor set was obtained from a human donor in good health (CMV status not recorded). Some clones in this sample may be carry-over from other donors' samples. CDR3s include the opening cysteine and the closing phenylalanine or tryptophan. A D gene is named only where the DNA matches it firmly. Rows give clone size only sometimes, using once, few, many, or a class for an expanded clone.

abundance: many
d_gene: TRBD2
j_gene: TRBJ2-1
v_gene: TRBV27
CDR3aa: CASSSIDASGFYNEQFF
CDR3nt: TGTGCCAGCAGTTCGATTGATGCTAGCGGGTTTTACAATGAGCAGTTCTTC

abundance: many
d_gene: .
j_gene: TRBJ1-1
v_gene: TRBV20-1
CDR3aa: CSARDFRGAAEAFF
CDR3nt: TGCAGTGCTAGAGATTTTAGAGGGGCGGCTGAAGCTTTCTTT

abundance: few
d_gene: .
j_gene: TRBJ2-7
v_gene: TRBV5-6
CDR3aa: CASSLEIISPYEQYF
CDR3nt: TGTGCCAGCAGCTTGGAAATCATATCCCCCTACGAGCAGTACTTC

abundance: many
d_gene: .
j_gene: TRBJ1-2
v_gene: TRBV7-8
CDR3aa: CASSTSPRTVDTNYGYTF
CDR3nt: TGTGCCAGCAGCACTAGTCCCCGGACAGTAGATACTAACTATGGCTACACCTTC

abundance: many
d_gene: TRBD2
j_gene: TRBJ2-5
v_gene: TRBV7-8
CDR3aa: CASSLVLRGGPETQYF
CDR3nt: TGTGCCAGCAGCTTAGTATTGCGGGGGGGCCCAGAGACCCAGTACTTC

abundance: many
d_gene: .
j_gene: TRBJ2-5
v_gene: TRBV28
CDR3aa: CASRTDTGPTQYF
CDR3nt: TGTGCCAGCAGAACTGACACGGGTCCGACCCAGTACTTC

abundance: few
d_gene: TRBD1
j_gene: TRBJ2-7
v_gene: TRBV14
CDR3aa: CASRRTGQGFYEQYF
CDR3nt: TGTGCCAGCAGGCGGACGGGACAGGGTTTTTACGAGCAGTACTTC

abundance: .
d_gene: .
j_gene: TRBJ2-5
v_gene: TRBV20-1
CDR3aa: CSARDLVGTQGQETQYF
CDR3nt: TGCAGTGCTAGAGATCTGGTCGGCACTCAGGGACAAGAGACCCAGTACTTC

abundance: many
d_gene: TRBD1
j_gene: TRBJ2-1
v_gene: TRBV27
CDR3aa: CASSLILGTVLNNEQFF
CDR3nt: TGTGCCAGCAGTTTAATACTCGGGACAGTGTTAAACAATGAGCAGTTCTTC

abundance: .
d_gene: .
j_gene: TRBJ2-7
v_gene: TRBV5-5
CDR3aa: CASSWANSGYGEQYF
CDR3nt: TGTGCCAGCAGCTGGGCTAACAGCGGCTACGGGGAGCAGTACTTC

abundance: few
d_gene: .
j_gene: TRBJ1-1
v_gene: TRBV27
CDR3aa: CASSFGRVTEAFF
CDR3nt: TGTGCCAGCAGTTTCGGCAGGGTAACTGAAGCTTTCTTT

abundance: .
d_gene: .
j_gene: TRBJ1-1
v_gene: TRBV9
CDR3aa: CASSVSDSLTEAFF
CDR3nt: TGTGCCAGCAGCGTATCTGACAGCCTCACTGAAGCTTTCTTT

abundance: .
d_gene: TRBD2
j_gene: TRBJ2-5
v_gene: TRBV24-1
CDR3aa: CATSDWEGLKQAETQYF
CDR3nt: TGTGCCACCAGTGATTGGGAGGGCCTCAAGCAAGCGGAGACCCAGTACTTC

abundance: many
d_gene: TRBD2
j_gene: TRBJ2-1
v_gene: TRBV9
CDR3aa: CASNVRAGGPVEQFF
CDR3nt: TGTGCCAGCAACGTAAGGGCGGGGGGGCCCGTTGAGCAGTTCTTC

abundance: .
d_gene: .
j_gene: TRBJ2-1
v_gene: TRBV9
CDR3aa: CASSVASAHEQFF
CDR3nt: TGTGCCAGCAGCGTGGCTAGCGCACATGAGCAGTTCTTC

abundance: many
d_gene: .
j_gene: TRBJ1-1
v_gene: TRBV12-3/TRBV12-4
CDR3aa: CASSTAGTEAFF
CDR3nt: TGTGCCAGCAGCACAGCGGGCACTGAAGCTTTCTTT

abundance: .
d_gene: .
j_gene: TRBJ2-7
v_gene: TRBV4-2
CDR3aa: CASSQVPGGGSEQYF
CDR3nt: TGTGCCAGCAGCCAAGTCCCAGGGGGAGGATCCGAGCAGTACTTC

abundance: many
d_gene: .
j_gene: TRBJ2-3
v_gene: TRBV7-3
CDR3aa: CASSLEAIDTQYF
CDR3nt: TGTGCCAGCAGCTTAGAAGCAATAGATACGCAGTATTTT

abundance: .
d_gene: TRBD1
j_gene: TRBJ1-1
v_gene: TRBV10-3
CDR3aa: CAISESTGLNNEAFF
CDR3nt: TGTGCCATCAGTGAGTCGACAGGGCTGAACAATGAAGCTTTCTTT

abundance: few
d_gene: TRBD1
j_gene: TRBJ2-7
v_gene: TRBV5-1
CDR3aa: CASSLDRGPNEQYF
CDR3nt: TGCGCCAGCAGCTTGGACAGGGGACCCAACGAGCAGTACTTC

abundance: .
d_gene: TRBD1
j_gene: TRBJ2-2
v_gene: TRBV9
CDR3aa: CASSVAPGQGKNTGELFF
CDR3nt: TGTGCCAGCAGCGTAGCGCCGGGACAGGGAAAGAACACCGGGGAGCTGTTTTTT

abundance: many
d_gene: .
j_gene: TRBJ2-7
v_gene: TRBV11-2
CDR3aa: CASSWSTGAYEQYF
CDR3nt: TGTGCCAGCAGCTGGAGTACGGGGGCGTACGAGCAGTACTTC

abundance: many
d_gene: TRBD2
j_gene: TRBJ2-2
v_gene: TRBV28
CDR3aa: CASSNPLGREGTTGELFF
CDR3nt: TGTGCCAGCAGTAATCCCCTCGGGCGGGAGGGCACCACCGGGGAGCTGTTTTTT

abundance: many
d_gene: TRBD1
j_gene: TRBJ2-7
v_gene: TRBV7-8
CDR3aa: CASSLGGTGTHEQYF
CDR3nt: TGTGCCAGCAGCTTAGGGGGGACAGGGACCCACGAGCAGTACTTC

abundance: many
d_gene: .
j_gene: TRBJ2-7
v_gene: TRBV7-9
CDR3aa: CASSAQESSYEQYF
CDR3nt: TGTGCCAGCAGCGCCCAGGAGAGCTCCTACGAGCAGTACTTC

abundance: .
d_gene: .
j_gene: TRBJ1-3
v_gene: TRBV25-1
CDR3aa: CASSHHNSGNTIYF
CDR3nt: TGTGCCAGCAGTCACCACAACTCTGGAAACACCATATATTTT

abundance: many
d_gene: TRBD1
j_gene: TRBJ1-2
v_gene: TRBV4-2
CDR3aa: CASSPRDRGLNGYTF
CDR3nt: TGTGCCAGCAGCCCCCGGGACAGGGGGCTCAATGGCTACACCTTC

abundance: .
d_gene: TRBD2
j_gene: TRBJ2-1
v_gene: TRBV27
CDR3aa: CASSPPGLARNEQFF
CDR3nt: TGTGCCAGCAGTCCCCCGGGACTAGCTCGGAATGAGCAGTTCTTC

abundance: many
d_gene: TRBD1
j_gene: TRBJ2-1
v_gene: TRBV7-6
CDR3aa: CASSYGTGAGEQFF
CDR3nt: TGTGCCAGCAGCTACGGGACAGGGGCAGGAGAGCAGTTCTTC

abundance: many
d_gene: .
j_gene: TRBJ2-3
v_gene: TRBV27
CDR3aa: CASSLRERNTDTQYF
CDR3nt: TGTGCCAGCAGTTTACGGGAGAGGAACACAGATACGCAGTATTTT

abundance: .
d_gene: .
j_gene: TRBJ2-7
v_gene: TRBV11-1
CDR3aa: CASSLEVQGGSYEQYF
CDR3nt: TGTGCCAGCAGCTTAGAGGTACAGGGGGGGTCCTACGAGCAGTACTTC

abundance: few
d_gene: TRBD1
j_gene: TRBJ1-2
v_gene: TRBV5-1
CDR3aa: CASSGTALGYTF
CDR3nt: TGCGCCAGCAGCGGGACAGCCTTGGGCTACACCTTC

abundance: .
d_gene: TRBD1
j_gene: TRBJ2-5
v_gene: TRBV28
CDR3aa: CASSLSRDRGSETQYF
CDR3nt: TGTGCCAGCAGTTTATCCCGGGACAGGGGGTCAGAGACCCAGTACTTC

abundance: .
d_gene: TRBD2
j_gene: TRBJ2-1
v_gene: TRBV19
CDR3aa: CASSMVFQGTSGLPSYNEQFF
CDR3nt: TGTGCCAGTAGTATGGTTTTTCAGGGGACTAGCGGACTGCCCTCCTACAATGAGCAGTTCTTC

abundance: few
d_gene: TRBD1
j_gene: TRBJ2-7
v_gene: TRBV11-2
CDR3aa: CASSSGTGPLYEQYF
CDR3nt: TGTGCCAGCAGCTCCGGGACAGGACCCCTCTACGAGCAGTACTTC

abundance: .
d_gene: .
j_gene: TRBJ1-1
v_gene: TRBV9
CDR3aa: CASSVAKLQPNTEAFF
CDR3nt: TGTGCCAGCAGCGTAGCTAAGTTACAACCGAACACTGAAGCTTTCTTT

abundance: .
d_gene: .
j_gene: TRBJ2-7
v_gene: TRBV30
CDR3aa: CAWSPGRTSYEQYF
CDR3nt: TGTGCCTGGAGTCCGGGCAGGACCTCCTACGAGCAGTACTTC

abundance: .
d_gene: .
j_gene: TRBJ2-1
v_gene: TRBV19
CDR3aa: CASLDGSSYNEQFF
CDR3nt: TGTGCCAGCCTGGACGGGAGCTCCTACAATGAGCAGTTCTTC

abundance: few
d_gene: TRBD2
j_gene: TRBJ2-7
v_gene: TRBV19
CDR3aa: CASSPDSGSLGEQYF
CDR3nt: TGTGCCAGTAGTCCCGATAGCGGGAGTTTAGGCGAGCAGTACTTC

abundance: many
d_gene: .
j_gene: TRBJ1-5
v_gene: TRBV7-3
CDR3aa: CASSLTRRGQGGQPQHF
CDR3nt: TGTGCCAGCAGCTTAACGAGGCGCGGGCAGGGCGGTCAGCCCCAGCATTTT

abundance: many
d_gene: .
j_gene: TRBJ1-1
v_gene: TRBV19
CDR3aa: CASLGFSNTEAFF
CDR3nt: TGTGCCAGCTTGGGGTTCTCGAACACTGAAGCTTTCTTT

abundance: many
d_gene: TRBD1
j_gene: TRBJ1-4
v_gene: TRBV11-2
CDR3aa: CASSLLQGGNEKLFF
CDR3nt: TGTGCCAGCAGCTTATTACAGGGGGGTAATGAAAAACTGTTTTTT

abundance: few
d_gene: .
j_gene: TRBJ2-2
v_gene: TRBV30
CDR3aa: CAWSGTAGTGELFF
CDR3nt: TGTGCCTGGAGCGGCACTGCGGGAACCGGGGAGCTGTTTTTT

abundance: many
d_gene: .
j_gene: TRBJ2-3
v_gene: TRBV12-3/TRBV12-4
CDR3aa: CASTPWDFITNYTQYF
CDR3nt: TGTGCCAGCACGCCTTGGGACTTCATCACAAACTATACGCAGTATTTT

abundance: many
d_gene: TRBD2
j_gene: TRBJ2-7
v_gene: TRBV7-8
CDR3aa: CASSLGSGGHPEQYF
CDR3nt: TGTGCCAGCAGCTTAGGATCGGGAGGCCACCCCGAGCAGTACTTC

abundance: .
d_gene: .
j_gene: TRBJ2-7
v_gene: TRBV20-1
CDR3aa: CSAPSMADSYEQYF
CDR3nt: TGCAGTGCCCCCTCTATGGCGGATTCCTACGAGCAGTACTTC

abundance: few
d_gene: .
j_gene: TRBJ2-2
v_gene: TRBV29-1
CDR3aa: CSFGTPNTGELFF
CDR3nt: TGCAGCTTCGGGACACCGAACACCGGGGAGCTGTTTTTT

abundance: .
d_gene: TRBD1
j_gene: TRBJ1-3
v_gene: TRBV2
CDR3aa: CARGQGNENTIYF
CDR3nt: TGTGCCAGAGGACAGGGCAATGAAAACACCATATATTTT

abundance: .
d_gene: TRBD1
j_gene: TRBJ2-1
v_gene: TRBV3-1
CDR3aa: CASSQDRDYNEQFF
CDR3nt: TGTGCCAGCAGCCAGGACAGGGATTACAATGAGCAGTTCTTC

abundance: many
d_gene: .
j_gene: TRBJ2-3
v_gene: TRBV7-3
CDR3aa: CASSLGGGGDTQYF
CDR3nt: TGTGCCAGCAGCTTAGGAGGGGGCGGGGATACGCAGTATTTT

abundance: many
d_gene: TRBD1
j_gene: TRBJ1-4
v_gene: TRBV7-6
CDR3aa: CASGGTATTNEKLFF
CDR3nt: TGTGCCAGCGGCGGGACAGCCACAACTAATGAAAAACTGTTTTTT

abundance: many
d_gene: TRBD2
j_gene: TRBJ2-1
v_gene: TRBV29-1
CDR3aa: CSGRTSPNEQFF
CDR3nt: TGCAGCGGAAGGACTAGCCCAAATGAGCAGTTCTTC

abundance: many
d_gene: TRBD2
j_gene: TRBJ2-3
v_gene: TRBV28
CDR3aa: CASSSRERADTQYF
CDR3nt: TGTGCCAGCAGTTCGCGGGAGAGGGCAGATACGCAGTATTTT

abundance: .
d_gene: TRBD1
j_gene: TRBJ1-5
v_gene: TRBV27
CDR3aa: CASSPGGDKPQHF
CDR3nt: TGTGCCAGCAGTCCAGGGGGCGATAAGCCCCAGCATTTT

abundance: few
d_gene: .
j_gene: TRBJ2-2
v_gene: TRBV29-1
CDR3aa: CSVYHSYTGELFF
CDR3nt: TGCAGCGTGTATCACAGTTACACCGGGGAGCTGTTTTTT

abundance: many
d_gene: TRBD2
j_gene: TRBJ2-2
v_gene: TRBV29-1
CDR3aa: CSVESGGNTGELFF
CDR3nt: TGCAGCGTGGAAAGCGGGGGGAACACCGGGGAGCTGTTTTTT

abundance: few
d_gene: .
j_gene: TRBJ2-3
v_gene: TRBV24-1
CDR3aa: CATSDTAGAGDTQYF
CDR3nt: TGTGCCACCAGTGACACGGCCGGGGCCGGAGATACGCAGTATTTT

abundance: many
d_gene: .
j_gene: TRBJ2-5
v_gene: TRBV12-3/TRBV12-4
CDR3aa: CASSTGAETQYF
CDR3nt: TGTGCCAGCAGTACAGGAGCGGAGACCCAGTACTTC

abundance: many
d_gene: .
j_gene: TRBJ2-7
v_gene: TRBV5-4
CDR3aa: CASSWGPSYEQYF
CDR3nt: TGTGCCAGCAGCTGGGGACCCTCCTACGAGCAGTACTTC